This T cell receptor (beta chain) is drawn from a study of blood T cell repertoires in COVID-19. Across the whole study: From the United States, Italy and Spain came samples of acute and convalescent COVID-19. T cells, B-cell-depleted T cells, or PBMCs supplied cDNA or gDNA.

Original processing methods: Scientists estimated how many nucleated cells there were by amplifying reference gene primers. This table comes from immunoSEQ multiplex PCR, and its TCRdb copy is limited to in-frame clones, with some not included. That table furnishes V, J and clone size, whereas the DNA furnished D and trimming. This sample has 130,000 to 150,000 clones, with approximately 80% found just once. The V gene lost 3 bases and the J gene lost 6 bases, with 17 bases spanning the gap. This CDR3 is built from 15 residues. Per germline, CDR1 MGHDK and CDR2 SYGVNS. The receptor was derived from a woman in her sixties with acute or convalescent COVID-19. The V call is TRBV25-1, the J call TRBJ1-1; D perhaps matches TRBD1 (5 bases). Sequencing used peripheral blood. In DNA form, the CDR3 reads TGTGCCAGCAGTGACTATACAGGAAAGAGATCTGAAGCTTTCTTT. This encodes CASSDYTGKRSEAFF.